This record looks at one TCR beta chain sequence and its context. The target antigen is unknown. Data came from immunoSEQ multiplex PCR; TCRdb stores just in-frame clones and leaves some out. Here the sample spans around 20,000 clones, 79% being singletons. The CDR3 runs to 15 residues. CDR1 is SNHLY, CDR2 FYNNEI, per germline. The ends lost 3 bases at V and 5 bases at J; junction bases unmatched: 9. This record comes from a study of PD-1 blockade in classical Hodgkin lymphoma. Points from the study as a whole: The authors have not defined what causes the repertoire differences, possibly disease activity or prior therapy. Similar baseline diversity was found in complete responders and newly diagnosed patients. By cycle point C4D1, TCR diversity had risen significantly in CD4+ cells (but not CD8+ cells).

Each patient experienced a relapse that followed autologous stem cell transplantation, and brentuximab vedotin exposure varied. Complete response, partial response or progressive disease was each patient's best response. The clonotype was recovered from a human donor with classical Hodgkin lymphoma. The chain combines TRBV2 with TRBJ2-7; 8 positions agree with TRBD1. The sample here was peripheral blood mononuclear cells (PBMCs), taken before the second cycle of nivolumab. The CDR3 here is CASSDIRTGTDEQYF. In DNA form, the CDR3 reads TGTGCCAGCAGTGACATAAGGACAGGGACCGACGAGCAGTACTTC.